The clone carrying this T cell receptor (beta chain) was picked up one time. What it binds is unknown. The data were obtained in a study of shared clonotypes between healthy human individuals. The V end was cut by 3 bases, the J end by 7 bases, with 10 bases between. CDR3 length: 11 amino acids. Germline V gene lookup returns CDR1 DFQATT and CDR2 SNEGSKA (reference sequence). The material for each subset, its genomic DNA, was split evenly across several immunoSEQ plates. Unsorted PBMC contributed roughly 320 ng DNA, some 29,000 T cell genomes, to each replicate PCR. Data came from immunoSEQ multiplex PCR; TCRdb stores just in-frame clones and leaves some out. Here the sample spans approximately 500,000 clones, over 75% being singletons. The study, taken as a whole, reports: Sampling included only blood; tissue repertoires likely differ.

This chain connects TRBV20-1 to TRBJ2-7; no clear D. The sequenced sample was PBMCs. This receptor was taken from a middle-aged woman in good health. Some clones in this sample may be carry-over from other donors' samples. The CDR3 here is CSASSAEEQYF. CDR3 nucleotides: TGCAGTGCTAGTAGTGCGGAAGAGCAGTACTTC.